Included here is one T cell receptor beta chain sequence, with context. This entry is derived from a study of blood T cell repertoires in COVID-19. Study details: The United States, Italy and Spain supplied acute and convalescent COVID-19 samples. T cells, B-cell-depleted T cells, or PBMCs supplied cDNA or gDNA.

TCRdb's copy holds only in-frame clones and misses some; the assay was immunoSEQ multiplex PCR. The sample includes around 220,000 clones, 90% to 95% seen only once; the top ten take over 1.5%. The germline V gene encodes CDR1 SNHLY and CDR2 FYNNEI. CDR3 length equals 15 residues. Germline trimming cut 5 bases from V and 5 bases from J; bases unmatched to any gene: 11. This study enrolled people aged 18 to 89 from approximately 25 US geographic areas. Symptom resolution, clearance, or two negative PCRs marked the recovered donors of Cohort 3. The source of this sequence is a woman aged 18-29 years who had recovered from COVID-19. Material: PBMCs or T cells enriched from blood (not recorded which). The rearrangement joins TRBV2 to TRBJ2-7; 8 bases line up with TRBD2. CDR3 sequence: CASSPTGTRGHEQYF. The CDR3 DNA reads as TGTGCCAGCAGTCCTACCGGGACTAGGGGACACGAGCAGTACTTC.